This TCR beta chain was sequenced during a study of blood T cell repertoires in COVID-19 (dated by TCRdb to 2020 to 2022). About the investigation overall: Samples from collaborators originated in the United States, Italy and Spain and spanned both the acute and convalescent phases of COVID-19. HLA class I and class II types, where available, came from metadata supplied by the sample provider rather than from assay-based typing. The repertoires were made available in a free public database intended to serve as a resource for research on the immune response to SARS-CoV-2. The samples were drawn from two sources: the first 160 participants of the ongoing ImmuneRACE study, and 950 to 1,500 subjects contributed by 6 global collaborators. The dataset comprised deeply sampled blood TCRbeta repertoires from subjects exposed to, actively infected with, or recovered from COVID-19. The sample metadata nearly always contained a de-identified subject ID, COVID-19 status, age in years and sex. The prospective study material was composed of cDNA or gDNA derived from T cells, B-cell-depleted T cells, or PBMCs. The research as a whole found: Clinical and demographic metadata were provided uncurated, with the amount varying by source and participant.

As for this clone: No cognate antigen has been identified for it. The input lacks base qualities; no much larger clone sits a single base away.

CDR1 and CDR2 are drawn from the germline V gene: SGHRS, YFSETQ. Trimming costs V 0 bases and J 3 bases, and their ends lie 10 bases apart. The CDR3, cysteine through phenylalanine, is 14 amino acids long. The CDR3 DNA has 42 bases and is translated from base 1. In the prospective study, participants were 18 to 89 years old, resided in about two dozen geographic areas of the United States, and were enrolled through a virtual design. In the prospective study, cohorts were assigned on the basis of participant-reported clinical history obtained from a screening survey and a study questionnaire. Recovered participants in ImmuneRACE Cohort 3 were defined as having two consecutive negative NP/OP PCR tests, clearance from a healthcare professional, or resolution of symptoms. In the prospective study, whole blood, serum and a nasopharyngeal or oropharyngeal swab were collected from each participant by mobile phlebotomists. Prospective study participants could optionally give additional blood draws and questionnaires over an approximately two-month period. Blood samples from the prospective study were shipped frozen or at room temperature prior to DNA extraction.

TCRbeta CDR3 regions were amplified from genomic DNA by means of the immunoSEQ Assay, a bias-controlled multiplex PCR. The original methods were these. Within the assay, amplification of reference gene primers was used to estimate how many nucleated cells each sample contained. Sequence reads were collapsed and filtered to measure the absolute abundance of every unique TCRbeta CDR3 rearrangement. Productive Simpson clonality was computed per sample as the square root of Simpson's diversity index over productive rearrangements. TCRdb mirrors the immuneACCESS table, restricted to in-frame sequences. Some clones are absent from its copies; in checked studies, under half trace to an unresolved V gene, and the reason for the others is unknown. V and J calls and clone size follow that table, whereas D and trimming were derived from the DNA. This sample is represented by about 140,000 clones; roughly 85% of them were singletons. The top ten clonotypes cover around 3.2% of the sample.

The receptor chain draws on TRBV5-1 and TRBJ2-7; the D gene is possibly TRBD1, with 6 bases matching. This TCR was sampled from a woman in her 50s who had recovered from COVID-19. The sequencing sample was made of PBMCs or T cells enriched from blood (not recorded which). The sequenced DNA: TGCGCCAGCAGCTTGGGGGTCAGGGGCTACGAGCAGTACTTC. Translated, it gives CASSLGVRGYEQYF.